Included here is one T cell receptor beta chain sequence, with context. The antigen remains unidentified. The authors ran a second PCR of about 6 to 11 cycles using a sample-barcoded 5' primer and a J-beta primer mix. Every single cDNA molecule received a tag from a template-switch adaptor with 12 random nucleotides. MiXCR, run by TCRdb on the 5' RACE reads, gives a single entry per CDR3 protein. Of some 920,000 distinct CDR3 sequences listed, just over 50% are singletons. In each sample, at least 7 million PBMCs were isolated. In germline, CDR1 is MGHRA, CDR2 YSYEKL. The CDR3 sequence is 14 residues long. Deletions cut 4 bases from V and 2 bases from J, with 10 bases between. The record originates from a study of blood T cells in healthy people across ages. Study-level results: Naive CD4+ cell counts and diversity both ran higher in long-lived than in aged donors.

The origin of this receptor is a woman aged 55-75 years in good health. J is TRBJ2-3 and V is TRBV4-1; D gene unclear. Sequencing used blood. CDR3 amino acids: CASSLTSLTDTQYF. CDR3 in DNA: TGCGCCAGCAGCCTTACCTCACTCACAGATACGCAGTATTTT.